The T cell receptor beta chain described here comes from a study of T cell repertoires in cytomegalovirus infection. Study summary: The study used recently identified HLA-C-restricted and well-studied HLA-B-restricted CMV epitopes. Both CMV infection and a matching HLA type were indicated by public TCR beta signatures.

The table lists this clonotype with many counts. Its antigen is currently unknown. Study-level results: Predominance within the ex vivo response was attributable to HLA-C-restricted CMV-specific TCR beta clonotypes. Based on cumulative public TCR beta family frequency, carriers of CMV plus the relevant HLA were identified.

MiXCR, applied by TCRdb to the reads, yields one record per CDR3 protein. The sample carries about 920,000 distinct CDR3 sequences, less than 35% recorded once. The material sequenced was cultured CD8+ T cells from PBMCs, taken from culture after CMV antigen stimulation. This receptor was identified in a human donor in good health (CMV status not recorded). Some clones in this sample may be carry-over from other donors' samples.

The DNA for the CDR3 is TGTGCCAGCAGCTTCTCCCCTTACAATGAGCAGTTCTTC. This gives the protein CASSFSPYNEQFF. The chain links TRBV12-3 or TRBV12-4 to TRBJ2-1, with D unresolved. The V gene lost 6 bases and the J gene lost 4 bases, with 10 bases spanning the gap. This CDR3 region has 13 residues.